This T cell receptor (beta chain) stems from a study of regulatory T cells in long-lasting Graves disease. As to time point: newly diagnosed GD, antithyroid drugs for less than 3 months. Extracted RNA from PBMCs served as the source of the TCR library. With iRepertoire HTBI primers and Arm-PCR of CDR3 regions, TCR beta libraries were built. One entry per CDR3 protein, called by TCRdb with MiXCR from the multiplex PCR reads. The sample comprises some 450,000 distinct CDR3 sequences, around 17% of which are singletons, and approximately 12% rests with the top ten. These data were also filed under a second study, of T cells in Graves' hyperthyroidism and ophthalmopathy. That work states: Diagnoses rested on clinical symptoms, serum thyroxine and TRAb, thyroid ultrasound and orbital computed tomography.

The sequence was collected from a woman in her twenties or thirties with Graves disease. The starting material was peripheral blood mononuclear cells (PBMCs), obtained at new diagnosis, from a patient treated with antithyroid drugs.

The CDR3: CASSPTDRQETQYF. In nucleotides, the CDR3 is TGTGCCAGCAGCCCAACCGACAGACAAGAGACCCAGTACTTC. The chain uses TRBV6-1 and TRBJ2-5; possibly TRBD1 for D (5 bases). The V gene lost 6 bases and the J gene lost 2 bases, with 13 bases spanning the gap. The germline CDR1 and CDR2 sequences are MNHNS and SASEGT. There are 14 residues in the CDR3.